This TCR beta chain is drawn from a study of CD8+CD57+ T cells in acquired aplastic anemia. At the level of the study: Sorted CD4+ and CD8+ cells yielded DNA averaging around 3.5 ug. Study conclusions and caveats: Patients and controls shared 25 to 30 CD8+ CDR3 sequences.

In the case of this clonotype: Its specificity is unknown.

TCR beta VDJ and CDR3 profiles were obtained from a genomic DNA template. TCRdb reprocessed the reads via MiXCR and lists one record per CDR3 protein. The sample gives 150,000 or so distinct CDR3 sequences, more than 45% of which show up once; roughly 2.8% is in the top ten. Selection for sequencing was limited to patients who had shown CD8+CD57+ cell expansion by flow cytometry. Sampling of blood occurred while the patients had still received no therapy. The sequencing input was sorted CD4+, CD8+, or CD8+CD57+ T cells (not recorded which) from PBMCs. This TCR was sampled from a human donor with aplastic anemia.

Written as DNA, the CDR3 is TGTGCCAGCAGTGATGGACTAGCGGGAGTGAACGAGCAGTACTTC. Its protein is CASSDGLAGVNEQYF. The chain uses TRBV2 and TRBJ2-7; TRBD2 aligns across 13 bases. The V and J ends lost 3 bases and 5 bases, in that order; junction bases with no gene match: 4. CDR3 length equals 15 residues. Germline V gene sequence: CDR1 SNHLY, CDR2 FYNNEI.